This TCR beta chain was retrieved from a study of T-cell reconstitution after alpha-beta-depleted transplantation in children. General study findings and limits: Newly produced T cells mostly accounted for T-cell counts and diversity one year post-transplant. Reportedly, roughly two months post-transplant, alpha-beta T cells arose from several hundred expanded graft clones. Some patients' high day-60 TCRbeta diversity was traced to surviving recipient T cells and thymic progenitors.

In this sample, this clonotype turned up a few times. Its antigen is not known. Unique molecular identifiers were used to barcode this TCRbeta library. TCRdb re-called the PCR reads with MiXCR, one entry per CDR3 protein. In the table there are more than 200,000 distinct CDR3 sequences, approximately 15% of which are singletons. This receptor was obtained from a male patient aged 2-9 years who had a stem cell transplant for acute lymphoblastic leukemia, so the T cells may come from the graft donor. Specimen: PBMCs, mostly from graft donor cells, collected 360 days after TCRalphabeta/CD19-depleted stem cell transplant.

The CDR3 coding sequence is TGTGCCATCAGTGAGCCGACAGGGAATTATGGCTACACCTTC. Amino acids: CAISEPTGNYGYTF. The chain joins TRBV10-3 to TRBJ1-2, with TRBD1 identical over 7 bases. Trimming removed 2 bases from V and 5 bases from J; junction bases left unmatched: 5. The CDR3 totals 14 residues. In germline, CDR1 is ENHRY, CDR2 SYGVKD.